The 32 T cell receptor beta chains below all came from one sample that was sequenced in a study of blood T cell repertoires in COVID-19. Clones were sequenced by immunoSEQ multiplex PCR, and TCRdb holds only the in-frame ones, with some missing. The sample has hundreds of thousands of clones; about 88% are singletons. Sequencing was carried out using peripheral blood. The origin of the receptors is a man in his sixties with acute or convalescent COVID-19.

This clone showed up just a few times. Other DNA sequences within the sample encode an identical CDR3. The rearrangement joins TRBV7-3 to TRBJ1-1, with TRBD1 as a possible D gene (5 bases). Per germline, CDR1 SGHTA and CDR2 FQGTGA. V lost 0 bases and J 1 base, leaving 6 bases between the germline ends. The CDR3 sequence is 14 residues long. The CDR3 DNA reads as TGTGCCAGCAGCTTAACGGGGGGGAACACTGAAGCTTTCTTT. Translating it yields CASSLTGGNTEAFF.

This chain links TRBV11-3 with TRBJ2-6, with 7 bases aligning to TRBD1. J gave up 0 bases and V 8 bases, and 4 bases lay outside the gene matches. CDR3 length: 15 amino acids. The germline V gene encodes CDR1 SGHNT and CDR2 YENEEA. For the CDR3, the DNA is TGTGCCAGCCCGGGACAGAGCTCTGGGGCCAACGTCCTGACTTTC. This translates into CASPGQSSGANVLTF.

The chain recombines TRBV7-3 with TRBJ2-1; D might be TRBD2 (5 bases). The V gene lost 5 bases and the J gene lost 10 bases, with 15 bases spanning the gap. The V gene's germline CDR1 is SGHTA and CDR2 FQGTGA. This CDR3 is built from 13 residues. In DNA, the CDR3 is TGTGCCAGCAGCCCCCGGGCGGGTCTGGAGCAGTTCTTC. Translating gives CASSPRAGLEQFF. Drawing the rest from reference TRBV7-3 and TRBJ2-1, the complete variable domain is GAGVSQTPSNKVTEKGKYVELRCDPISGHTALYWYRQSLGQGPEFLIYFQGTGAADDSGLPNDRFFAVRPEGSVSTLKIQRTERGDSAVYLCASSPRAGLEQFFGPGTRLTVL.

This clone was counted once. V usage is TRBV7-2 and J usage is TRBJ1-2; weak D call: TRBD1 (5 bases). Trimming took 6 bases from V and 2 from J, leaving 10 bases between them. The CDR3 covers 13 residues. Germline assignment: CDR1 SGHTA and CDR2 FQGNSA. The DNA of the CDR3 is TGTGCCAGCAGTTTAAGGGGAAACTATGGCTACACCTTC. It specifies CASSLRGNYGYTF.

This chain uses TRBV9 with TRBJ2-7, with 7 bases lining up with TRBD1. Per germline, CDR1 SGDLS and CDR2 YYNGEE. This CDR3 comprises 12 residues. V trimming: 5 bases; J trimming: 4 bases; junction bases outside the gene matches: 3. The CDR3 sequence: CASRGTAYEQYF. The CDR3 DNA reads as TGTGCCAGCAGGGGGACAGCGTACGAGCAGTACTTC. The whole variable domain, filled in from reference TRBV9 and TRBJ2-7, reads DSGVTQTPKHLITATGQRVTLRCSPRSGDLSVYWYQQSLDQGLQFLIQYYNGEERAKGNILERFSAQQFPDLHSELNLSSLELGDSALYFCASRGTAYEQYFGPGTRLTVT.

The chain links TRBV5-5 to TRBJ1-2, with D unresolved. Germline loops: CDR1 SGHKS, CDR2 YYEKEE (reference sequence). V dropped 1 base and J dropped 5 bases, with 21 bases sitting between them. This CDR3 comprises 17 residues. CDR3 coding DNA: TGTGCCAGCAGCTTGCAAATGACAACCTCCCCGGGGTATGGCTACACCTTC. It is translated as CASSLQMTTSPGYGYTF.

With regard to this clone: At one end, the junction sequence differs from germline, possibly due to a read error. The genes are TRBV6-1 and TRBJ2-1; 7 bases match TRBD1. The CDR3 contains 15 residues. Per germline, CDR1 MNHNS and CDR2 SASEGT. CDR3 bases: TGTGCCAGCAGGGAAGACAGGGCTTTCTTCAATGAGCAGTTCTTC. It is translated as CASREDRAFFNEQFF.

This chain joins TRBV7-6 and TRBJ2-1; TRBD2 aligns across 12 bases. V lost 2 bases and J lost 3; bases outside the gene matches: 5. The CDR3 has 17 residues. The V gene's germline CDR1 is SGHVS and CDR2 FNYEAQ. CDR3 bases: TGTGCCAGCAGCTTATGGGCTAGCGGGGGGGACTACAATGAGCAGTTCTTC. It specifies CASSLWASGGDYNEQFF.

J is TRBJ2-2 and V is TRBV6-5; no reliable D call. The CDR3 spans 12 residues. V shed 6 bases and J shed 5 bases, with 7 bases lying between them. Per germline, CDR1 MNHEY and CDR2 SVGAGI. The CDR3 loop is CASRQKTGELFF. The CDR3 DNA follows: TGTGCCAGCAGGCAGAAAACCGGGGAGCTGTTTTTT.

The chain combines TRBV30 with TRBJ1-2; 8 nucleotides match TRBD1. Trimming cost V 5 bases and J 3 bases; bases outside gene matches: 11. This CDR3 is built from 15 residues. Germline V gene data show CDR1 as GTSNPN and CDR2 as SVGIG (reference sequence). The CDR3: CAWGKRTGRYYGYTF. CDR3 DNA: TGTGCCTGGGGGAAAAGGACAGGGCGATACTATGGCTACACCTTC.

The chain couples TRBV19 to TRBJ2-7, with D tentatively TRBD2 (5 bases). The CDR3 totals 14 residues. Looked up from germline, CDR1 is LNHDA and CDR2 is SQIVND (reference sequence). V lost 5 bases and J lost 6, with 17 bases in between. The chain's CDR3 is CASSPPAQTTEQYF. CDR3 bases: TGTGCCAGTAGTCCACCTGCTCAGACTACCGAGCAGTACTTC.

As DNA, the CDR3 is TGTGCCAGCAGCCCAGGGACAGGGATGGGAACCGGGGAGCTGTTTTTT. It translates to CASSPGTGMGTGELFF. The rearrangement joins TRBV7-8 to TRBJ2-2, with 9 bases lining up with TRBD1. Trimming at V came to 5 bases and at J to 5 bases, leaving 9 bases not matched to a gene. This CDR3 region has 16 residues. The germline V gene has CDR1 SGHVS and CDR2 FQNEAQ.

The rearrangement uses TRBV1 and TRBJ1-2; TRBD1, as called in the table, went unchecked against the DNA. TRBV1 is reported as a pseudogene. The CDR3 consists of 14 residues. The chain's CDR3 is CTSSQDRGRDGYTF. The CDR3, as DNA: TGCACCAGCAGCCAAGACAGGGGGCGAGACGGCTACACCTTC.

In DNA form, the CDR3 reads TGTGCCAGCAGCTTGGACAGAAACGAGCAGTACTTC. It is translated as CASSLDRNEQYF. The J gene is TRBJ2-7, the V gene TRBV7-9; weak D call: TRBD1 (6 bases). V was clipped by 3 bases and J by 5 bases, with 8 bases between them. The CDR3 is made up of 12 amino acids. Germline CDR1 reads SEHNR; CDR2 reads FQNEAQ (reference sequence).

The chain uses TRBV4-1 and TRBJ2-3; D gene unclear. In germline, CDR1 is MGHRA, CDR2 YSYEKL. This CDR3 spans 14 amino acids. Deletions cut 0 bases from V and 4 bases from J, with 8 bases between. The chain's CDR3 is CASSQDFPADTQYF. DNA of the CDR3: TGCGCCAGCAGCCAAGATTTTCCGGCAGATACGCAGTATTTT.

The rearrangement uses TRBV28 and TRBJ2-5, with D tentatively TRBD2 (6 bases). CDR1 MDHEN and CDR2 SYDVKM come from the germline V gene. V lost 6 bases and J 5 bases, leaving 10 bases between the germline ends. The CDR3 runs 12 residues. The CDR3 region has the DNA TGTGCCAGCAGCCCCCGGGGGGAGACCCAGTACTTC. Residues: CASSPRGETQYF.

The chain carries TRBV6-5 and TRBJ1-1; D ambiguous. This CDR3 contains 12 residues. V lost 2 bases and J 8 bases, leaving 9 bases between the germline ends. Germline assignment: CDR1 MNHEY and CDR2 SVGAGI. CDR3 nucleotides: TGTGCCAGCAGTTACGGCCGGGAGGAAGCTTTCTTT. Protein: CASSYGREEAFF.

V usage is TRBV19 and J usage is TRBJ2-2; TRBD1 aligns across 8 bases. CDR1 is LNHDA and CDR2 is SQIVND in the germline V gene (reference sequence). Losses at the gene ends were 9 bases for V and 6 bases for J; bases not matched to a gene: 9. This CDR3 contains 14 residues. In DNA, the CDR3 is TGTGCCAGCCTTACTAAACAGGGGGCCGGGGAGCTGTTTTTT. It yields the protein CASLTKQGAGELFF.

This clone was detected once. The chain uses TRBV7-9 and TRBJ2-7; TRBD1 is a possible D gene (5 bases). CDR3 length: 14 amino acids. Trimming shortened V by 2 bases and J by 1 base, and 9 bases separated the two germline ends. CDR1 and CDR2 from the germline V gene are SEHNR and FQNEAQ (reference sequence). The CDR3 sequence is CASSLRGQSYEQYF. In DNA form, the CDR3 reads TGTGCCAGCAGCTTAAGGGGCCAATCCTACGAGCAGTACTTC.

CDR3: CASSESWTGGRNEQFF. The CDR3 DNA sequence: TGTGCCAGCAGCGAATCTTGGACAGGGGGCAGAAATGAGCAGTTCTTC. The chain uses TRBV6-1 and TRBJ2-1; 11 bases are shared with TRBD1. Losses at the gene ends were 6 bases for V and 7 bases for J; bases not matched to a gene: 11. Germline values: CDR1 MNHNS, CDR2 SASEGT. The CDR3 extends over 16 amino acids.

As concerns this clone: Distinct nucleotide sequences in the sample also encode this CDR3. The chain links TRBV5-4 to TRBJ2-5, with TRBD1 matching over 7 bases. Germline V gives CDR1 SGHNT, CDR2 YYREEE (reference sequence). J gave up 2 bases and V 3 bases, and 13 bases lay outside the gene matches. This CDR3 spans 17 amino acids. CDR3 nucleotide sequence: TGTGCCAGCAGCTCGAGGCTCGGGACAGCGTATCAAGAGACCCAGTACTTC. It yields the protein CASSSRLGTAYQETQYF.

The rearrangement uses TRBV5-6 and TRBJ2-3; TRBD2 aligns across 11 bases. The length of the CDR3 is 16 residues. V shed 1 base, J shed 5 bases, and the junction held 6 bases outside the gene matches. The germline gives CDR1 SGHDT, CDR2 YYEEEE. This CDR3 reads CASSLWTSGWVDTQYF. CDR3 sequence (DNA): TGTGCCAGCAGCTTGTGGACTAGCGGGTGGGTAGATACGCAGTATTTT. Complete variable domain (other parts from reference TRBV5-6 and TRBJ2-3): DAGVTQSPTHLIKTRGQQVTLRCSPKSGHDTVSWYQQALGQGPQFIFQYYEEEERQRGNFPDRFSGHQFPNYSSELNVNALLLGDSALYLCASSLWTSGWVDTQYFGPGTRLTVL.

This rearrangement joins TRBV10-3 to TRBJ2-5, with 12 bases lining up with TRBD1. Germline values: CDR1 ENHRY, CDR2 SYGVKD. The CDR3 covers 15 residues. V shed 7 bases, J shed 4 bases, and the junction held 7 bases outside the gene matches. CDR3 region: CAITQGQGAGETQYF. In DNA form, the CDR3 reads TGTGCCATCACCCAGGGACAGGGGGCGGGAGAGACCCAGTACTTC.

There are a few counts of this clone. The genes are TRBV6-5 and TRBJ1-6, with D maybe TRBD1 (6 bases). The CDR3 is 13 amino acids. Trimming took off 6 bases at V and 8 bases at J, with 11 bases between the two ends. Germline values: CDR1 MNHEY, CDR2 SVGAGI. CDR3 sequence: CASRSTGYSPLHF. CDR3 in DNA: TGTGCCAGCAGGAGTACAGGGTATTCACCCCTCCACTTT.

The V call is TRBV10-2, the J call TRBJ1-2; 9 bases match TRBD1. The CDR3 is 14 residues long. The germline V gene has CDR1 WSHSY and CDR2 SAAADI. The V gene end was trimmed by 2 bases and the J gene end by 8 bases; junction bases not matched to a gene: 6. CDR3 loop: CASSEAGTGSGYTF. The CDR3 nucleotides read TGCGCCAGCAGTGAGGCCGGGACAGGGAGCGGCTACACCTTC.

The count of this clone is one. The chain joins TRBV4-2 to TRBJ2-3, with TRBD2 matching 13 bases. Germline V gene sequence: CDR1 LGHNA, CDR2 YNFKEQ. This CDR3 comprises 16 residues. V dropped 2 bases and J dropped 5; count of bases not matched to a gene: 4. The CDR3 region is CASSQQTSGGIDTQYF. The CDR3 coding sequence is TGTGCCAGCAGCCAACAGACTAGCGGGGGGATAGATACGCAGTATTTT.

As to this clone: A much larger clone sits a single nucleotide away, making a read error possible. The gene calls are TRBV3-1 (or the pseudogene TRBV3-2) and TRBJ1-6, with D perhaps TRBD1 (6 bases). CDR1 and CDR2 from the germline V gene are LGHDT and YNNKEL (reference sequence). This CDR3 is built from 12 residues. V gave up 4 bases and J gave up 10 bases, with 8 bases separating them. CDR3 in amino acids: CASSPQGSPLHF. The CDR3 region has the DNA TGTGCCAGCAGCCCACAGGGATCACCCCTCCACTTT.

The chain uses TRBV15 and TRBJ2-5; D might be TRBD1 (6 bases). This CDR3 is built from 15 residues. Germline assignment: CDR1 LNHNV and CDR2 YYDKDF (reference sequence). V lost 3 bases and J 7 bases, leaving 18 bases between the germline ends. The CDR3 DNA is TGTGCCACCAGCAGCGACAGGTCAGCCCCGATGACCCAGTACTTC. Protein product: CATSSDRSAPMTQYF.

The genes are TRBV11-3 and TRBJ2-3, with D maybe TRBD2 (5 bases). The CDR3 is 14 residues long. Trimming cost V 5 bases and J 1 base, with 10 bases left between them. Looked up from germline, CDR1 is SGHNT and CDR2 is YENEEA. The CDR3 sequence: CASSPEGGTDTQYF. Written as DNA, the CDR3 is TGTGCCAGCAGCCCCGAGGGAGGCACAGATACGCAGTATTTT.

V gene TRBV30 combines with J gene TRBJ1-1, with D unresolved. In germline, CDR1 is GTSNPN, CDR2 SVGIG (reference sequence). V gave up 3 bases and J gave up 6 bases, with 14 bases separating them. The CDR3 loop spans 13 amino acids. CDR3 sequence (DNA): TGTGCCTGGAGGTTGTTTGGAGGGCCTGAAGCTTTCTTT. As protein: CAWRLFGGPEAFF.

J is TRBJ1-5 and V is TRBV6-1, with TRBD1 identical over 7 bases. CDR1 is MNHNS and CDR2 is SASEGT in the germline V gene. The ends lost 1 base at V and 3 bases at J; junction bases unmatched: 3. The CDR3 has 15 residues. The CDR3 DNA sequence: TGTGCCAGCAGTGAAGTAGGGGGCGTCAATCAGCCCCAGCATTTT. It codes for CASSEVGGVNQPQHF.

The chain links TRBV27 to TRBJ2-5; TRBD2 is a possible D gene (5 bases). Trimming stripped 6 bases from V and 2 bases from J, with 16 bases between. CDR1 and CDR2 from the germline V gene are MNHEY and SMNVEV (reference sequence). This CDR3 spans 15 amino acids. CDR3 nucleotide sequence: TGTGCCAGCAGAGAGAAGCGGTTATCGCAAGAGACCCAGTACTTC. It yields the protein CASREKRLSQETQYF.